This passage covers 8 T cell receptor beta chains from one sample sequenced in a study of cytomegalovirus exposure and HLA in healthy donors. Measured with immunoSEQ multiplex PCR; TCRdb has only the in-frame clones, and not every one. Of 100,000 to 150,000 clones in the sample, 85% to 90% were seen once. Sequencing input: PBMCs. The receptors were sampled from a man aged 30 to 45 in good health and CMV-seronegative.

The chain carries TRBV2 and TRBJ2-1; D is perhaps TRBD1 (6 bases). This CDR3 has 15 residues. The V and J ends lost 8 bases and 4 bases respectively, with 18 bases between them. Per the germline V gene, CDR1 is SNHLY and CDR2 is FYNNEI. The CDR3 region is CASVGTQERYNEQFF. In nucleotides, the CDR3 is TGTGCCAGCGTGGGGACACAGGAGAGATACAATGAGCAGTTCTTC. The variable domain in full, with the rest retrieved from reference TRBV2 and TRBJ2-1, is EPEVTQTPSHQVTQMGQEVILRCVPISNHLYFYWYRQILGQKVEFLVSFYNNEISEKSEIFDDQFSVERPDGSNFTLKIRSTKLEDSAMYFCASVGTQERYNEQFFGPGTRLTVL.

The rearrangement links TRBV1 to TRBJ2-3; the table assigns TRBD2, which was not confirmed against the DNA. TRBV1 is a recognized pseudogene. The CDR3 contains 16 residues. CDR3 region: CTSSQKIASFTDTQYF. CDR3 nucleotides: TGCACCAGCAGCCAGAAGATAGCCTCATTTACAGATACGCAGTATTTT.

The CDR3 region has the DNA TGTGCCAGCAGCTTAGTGGCAGGGGAGTTATACGAGCAGTACTTC. It specifies CASSLVAGELYEQYF. V and J are TRBV7-2 and TRBJ2-7, with D maybe TRBD1 (6 bases). The CDR3 is 15 residues long. V dropped 1 base and J dropped 4 bases, with 14 bases sitting between them. CDR1 and CDR2 from the germline V gene are SGHTA and FQGNSA. The whole variable domain, remainder taken from reference TRBV7-2 and TRBJ2-7, is GAGVSQSPSNKVTEKGKDVELRCDPISGHTALYWYRQSLGQGLEFLIYFQGNSAPDKSGLPSDRFSAERTGGSVSTLTIQRTQQEDSAVYLCASSLVAGELYEQYFGPGTRLTVT.

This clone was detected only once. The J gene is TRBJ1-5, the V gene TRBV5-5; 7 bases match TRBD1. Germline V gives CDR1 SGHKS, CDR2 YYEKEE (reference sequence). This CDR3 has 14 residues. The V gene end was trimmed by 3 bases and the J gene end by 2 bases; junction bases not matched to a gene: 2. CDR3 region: CASSSTGGNQPQHF. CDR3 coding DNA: TGTGCCAGCAGCTCAACAGGGGGCAATCAGCCCCAGCATTTT.

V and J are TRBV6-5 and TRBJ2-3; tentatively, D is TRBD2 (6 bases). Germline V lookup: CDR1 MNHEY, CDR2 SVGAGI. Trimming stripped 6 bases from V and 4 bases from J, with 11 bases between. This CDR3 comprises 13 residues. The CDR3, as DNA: TGTGCCAGCAGAGATTCGGGGGCAGATACGCAGTATTTT. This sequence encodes CASRDSGADTQYF.

CDR3 in DNA: TGTGCCAGCAGCCAGGAGGAAGGAAGTGGCTATGGCTACACCTTC. This encodes CASSQEEGSGYGYTF. The chain combines TRBV4-2 with TRBJ1-2, with D uncertain. CDR1 and CDR2 (germline): LGHNA, YNFKEQ. CDR3 length: 15 residues. Trimming removed 3 bases at V and 4 bases at J, with 15 bases between.

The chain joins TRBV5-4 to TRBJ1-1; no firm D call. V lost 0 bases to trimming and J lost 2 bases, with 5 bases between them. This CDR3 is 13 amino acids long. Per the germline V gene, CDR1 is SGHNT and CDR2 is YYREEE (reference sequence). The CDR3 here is CASSLGRNTEAFF. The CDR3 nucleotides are TGTGCCAGCAGCTTGGGTAGAAACACTGAAGCTTTCTTT.

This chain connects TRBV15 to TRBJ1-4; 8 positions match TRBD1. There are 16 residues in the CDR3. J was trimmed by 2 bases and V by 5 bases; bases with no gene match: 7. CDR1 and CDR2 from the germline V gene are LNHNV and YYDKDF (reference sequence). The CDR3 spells CATSEGQGGTNEKLFF. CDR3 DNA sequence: TGTGCCACCAGCGAAGGACAGGGAGGGACTAATGAAAAACTGTTTTTT.